This TCR beta chain was captured in a study of CD8+ T cells in alopecia areata. Study-wide context: Among treated patients, oral tofacitinib was administered at 5 to 10 mg twice daily.

The authors extracted RNA and reverse transcribed it into cDNA as the sequencing template. Assay used: immunoSEQ multiplex PCR; TCRdb lists only in-frame clones, some missing. The sample consists of around 190,000 clones, 64% of them appearing once. The treatment was: oral pan-JAK inhibitor, 5-10 mg twice daily. In regard to this clone: Its target is not known.

The CDR3 length is 15 residues. Germline V gene lookup returns CDR1 SGHTA and CDR2 FQGNSA. The V gene lost 3 bases and the J gene lost 6 bases, with 18 bases spanning the gap. Study outcomes and limitations: Sequencing of scalp samples also includes resident alphabeta T cells from normal skin.

V is TRBV7-2 and J is TRBJ2-7, with D possibly being TRBD2 (6 bases). The starting material was CD4+ T cells sorted from blood, obtained at week 4, from a patient treated with tofacitinib. The sequence was collected from a human donor with alopecia areata. For the CDR3, the DNA is TGTGCCAGCAGCTTGGTTGACGGGGGAAGGATCGAGCAGTACTTC. Its translation: CASSLVDGGRIEQYF.